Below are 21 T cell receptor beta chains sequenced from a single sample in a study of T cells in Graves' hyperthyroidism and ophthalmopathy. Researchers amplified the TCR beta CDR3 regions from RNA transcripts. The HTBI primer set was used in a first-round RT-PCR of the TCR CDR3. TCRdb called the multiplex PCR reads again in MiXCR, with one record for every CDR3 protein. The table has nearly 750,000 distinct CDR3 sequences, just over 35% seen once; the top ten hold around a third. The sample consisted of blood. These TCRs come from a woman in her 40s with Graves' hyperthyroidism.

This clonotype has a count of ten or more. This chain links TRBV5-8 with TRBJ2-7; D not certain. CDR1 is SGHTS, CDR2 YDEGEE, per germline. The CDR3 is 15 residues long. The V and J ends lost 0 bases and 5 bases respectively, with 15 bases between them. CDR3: CASSLDSGGFDEQYF. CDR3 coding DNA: TGTGCCAGCAGCTTGGATTCCGGTGGATTCGACGAGCAGTACTTC.

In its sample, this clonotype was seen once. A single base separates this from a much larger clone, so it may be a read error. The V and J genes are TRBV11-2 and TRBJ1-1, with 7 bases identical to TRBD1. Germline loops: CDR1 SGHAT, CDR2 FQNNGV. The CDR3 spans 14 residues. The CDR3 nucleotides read TGCGCCAGCAGCCAAGAGACAGGGCACACTGAAGCTTTCTTT. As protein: CASSQETGHTEAFF.

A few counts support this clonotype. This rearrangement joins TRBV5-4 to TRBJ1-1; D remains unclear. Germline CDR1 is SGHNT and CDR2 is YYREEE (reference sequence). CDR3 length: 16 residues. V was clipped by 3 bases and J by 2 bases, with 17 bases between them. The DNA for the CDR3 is TGTGCCAGCAGCTATTCGGGAACTCTCCTTAACACTGAAGCTTTCTTT. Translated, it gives CASSYSGTLLNTEAFF.

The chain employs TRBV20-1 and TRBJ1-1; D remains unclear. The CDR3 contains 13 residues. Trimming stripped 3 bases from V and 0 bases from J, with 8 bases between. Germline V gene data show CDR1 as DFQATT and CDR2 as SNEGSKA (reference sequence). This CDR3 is CSASFSLNTEAFF. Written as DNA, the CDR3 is TGCAGTGCTAGTTTCAGCTTGAACACTGAAGCTTTCTTT.

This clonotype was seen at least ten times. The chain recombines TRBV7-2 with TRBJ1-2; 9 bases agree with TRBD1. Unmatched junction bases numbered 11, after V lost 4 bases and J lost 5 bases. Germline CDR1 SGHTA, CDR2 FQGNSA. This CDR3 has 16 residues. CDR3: CASSSDWDRAVYGYTF. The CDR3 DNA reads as TGTGCCAGCAGCTCAGATTGGGACAGGGCGGTGTATGGCTACACCTTC.

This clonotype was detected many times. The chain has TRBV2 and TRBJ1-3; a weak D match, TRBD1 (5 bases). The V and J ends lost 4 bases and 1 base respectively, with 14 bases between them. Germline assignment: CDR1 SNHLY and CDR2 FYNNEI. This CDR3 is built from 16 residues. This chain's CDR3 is CASSAGRVESGNTIYF. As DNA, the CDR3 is TGTGCCAGCAGTGCGGGCAGGGTCGAGTCTGGAAACACCATATATTTT.

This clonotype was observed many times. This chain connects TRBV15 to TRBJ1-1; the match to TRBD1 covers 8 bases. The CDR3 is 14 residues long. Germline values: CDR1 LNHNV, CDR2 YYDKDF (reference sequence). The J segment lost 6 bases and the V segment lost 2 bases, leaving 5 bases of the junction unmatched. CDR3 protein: CATSRPAGGPEAFF. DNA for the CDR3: TGTGCCACCAGCAGACCGGCAGGGGGCCCTGAAGCTTTCTTT.

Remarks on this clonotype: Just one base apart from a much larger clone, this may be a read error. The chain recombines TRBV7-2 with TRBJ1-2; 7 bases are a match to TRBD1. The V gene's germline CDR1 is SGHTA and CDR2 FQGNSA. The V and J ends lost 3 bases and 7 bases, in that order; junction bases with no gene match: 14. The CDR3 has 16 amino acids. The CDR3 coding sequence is TGTGCCAGCAGCTTCGCCGCGACAGGGTTAAGTTTTGGCTACACCTTC. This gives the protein CASSFAATGLSFGYTF.

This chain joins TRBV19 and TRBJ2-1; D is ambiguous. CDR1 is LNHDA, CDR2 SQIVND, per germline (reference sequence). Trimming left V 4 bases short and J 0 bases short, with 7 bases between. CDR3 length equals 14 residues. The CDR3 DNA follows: TGTGCCAGTAGTACAGGAGACTCCTACAATGAGCAGTTCTTC. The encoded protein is CASSTGDSYNEQFF. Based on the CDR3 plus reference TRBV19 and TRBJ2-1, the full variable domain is DGGITQSPKYLFRKEGQNVTLSCEQNLNHDAMYWYRQDPGQGLRLIYYSQIVNDFQKGDIAEGYSVSREKKESFPLTVTSAQKNPTAFYLCASSTGDSYNEQFFGPGTRLTVL.

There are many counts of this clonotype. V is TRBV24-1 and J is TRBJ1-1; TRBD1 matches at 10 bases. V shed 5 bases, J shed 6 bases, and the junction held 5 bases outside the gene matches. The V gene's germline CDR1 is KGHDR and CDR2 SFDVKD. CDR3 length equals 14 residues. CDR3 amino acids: CATSASGQGPEAFF. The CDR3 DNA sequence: TGTGCCACCAGTGCCTCGGGACAGGGGCCTGAAGCTTTCTTT.

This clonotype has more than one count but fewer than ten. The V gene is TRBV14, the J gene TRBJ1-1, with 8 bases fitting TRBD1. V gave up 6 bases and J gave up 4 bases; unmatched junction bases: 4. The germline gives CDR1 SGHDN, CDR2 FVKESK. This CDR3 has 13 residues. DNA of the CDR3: TGTGCCAGCAGAAATACAGGGGGCACTGAAGCTTTCTTT. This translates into CASRNTGGTEAFF.

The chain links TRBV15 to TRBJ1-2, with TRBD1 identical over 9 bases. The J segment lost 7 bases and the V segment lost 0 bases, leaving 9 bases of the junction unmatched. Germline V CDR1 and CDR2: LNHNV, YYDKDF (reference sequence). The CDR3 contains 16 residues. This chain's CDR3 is CATSRDPRDRASGYTF. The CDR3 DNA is TGTGCCACCAGCAGAGATCCCCGGGACAGGGCCTCTGGCTACACCTTC.

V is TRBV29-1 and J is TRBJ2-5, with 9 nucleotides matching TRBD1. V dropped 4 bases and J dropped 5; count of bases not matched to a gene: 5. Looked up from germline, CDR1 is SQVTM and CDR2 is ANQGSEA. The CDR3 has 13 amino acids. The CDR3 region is CSVAGQGFETQYF. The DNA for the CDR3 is TGCAGCGTTGCGGGACAGGGTTTCGAGACCCAGTACTTC.

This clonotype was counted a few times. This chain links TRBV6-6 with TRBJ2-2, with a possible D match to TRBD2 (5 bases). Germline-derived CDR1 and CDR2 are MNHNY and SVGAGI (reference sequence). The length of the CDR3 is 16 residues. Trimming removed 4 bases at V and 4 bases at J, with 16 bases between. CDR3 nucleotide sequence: TGTGCCAGCAGTTCTCTGACCGGGATAATCACCGGGGAGCTGTTTTTT. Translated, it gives CASSSLTGIITGELFF.

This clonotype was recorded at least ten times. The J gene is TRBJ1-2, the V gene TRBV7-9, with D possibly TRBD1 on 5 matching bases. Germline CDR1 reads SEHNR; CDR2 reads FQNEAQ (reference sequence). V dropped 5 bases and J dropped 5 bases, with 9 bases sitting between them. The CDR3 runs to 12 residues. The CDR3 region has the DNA TGTGCCAGCAGCGAAGGGGAATATGGCTACACCTTC. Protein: CASSEGEYGYTF.

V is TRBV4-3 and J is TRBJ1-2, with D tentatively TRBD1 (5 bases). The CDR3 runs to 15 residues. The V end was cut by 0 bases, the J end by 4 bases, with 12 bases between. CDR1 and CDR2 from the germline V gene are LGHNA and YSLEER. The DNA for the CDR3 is TGCGCCAGCAGCCAAGACCCCGGGACTACCTATGGCTACACCTTC. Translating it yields CASSQDPGTTYGYTF.

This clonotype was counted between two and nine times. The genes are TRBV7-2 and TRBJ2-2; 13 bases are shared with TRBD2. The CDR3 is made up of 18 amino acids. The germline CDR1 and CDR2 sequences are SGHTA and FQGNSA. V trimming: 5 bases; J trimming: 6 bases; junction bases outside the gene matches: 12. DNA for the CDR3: TGTGCCAGCAGCCTAAGGACTAGCGGGAGTCTCAAGGCCGGGGAGCTGTTTTTT. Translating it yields CASSLRTSGSLKAGELFF. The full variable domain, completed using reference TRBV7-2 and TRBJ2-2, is GAGVSQSPSNKVTEKGKDVELRCDPISGHTALYWYRQSLGQGLEFLIYFQGNSAPDKSGLPSDRFSAERTGGSVSTLTIQRTQQEDSAVYLCASSLRTSGSLKAGELFFGEGSRLTVL.

CDR3 bases: TGTGCCATCAGCCCGGGACAGCTAAATTCACCCCTCCACTTT. Translating it yields CAISPGQLNSPLHF. This chain links TRBV10-3 with TRBJ1-6, with 7 bases lining up with TRBD1. Germline CDR1 and CDR2: ENHRY and SYGVKD. CDR3 length equals 14 residues. With 6 bases clipped from V and 7 bases from J, the junction kept 6 bases outside the gene matches.

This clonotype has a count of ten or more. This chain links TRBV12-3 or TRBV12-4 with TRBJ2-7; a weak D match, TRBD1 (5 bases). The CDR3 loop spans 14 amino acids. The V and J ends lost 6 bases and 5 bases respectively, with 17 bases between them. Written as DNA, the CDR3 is TGTGCCAGCAGCGCTCCATGGGGCAGGAACGAGCAGTACTTC. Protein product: CASSAPWGRNEQYF.

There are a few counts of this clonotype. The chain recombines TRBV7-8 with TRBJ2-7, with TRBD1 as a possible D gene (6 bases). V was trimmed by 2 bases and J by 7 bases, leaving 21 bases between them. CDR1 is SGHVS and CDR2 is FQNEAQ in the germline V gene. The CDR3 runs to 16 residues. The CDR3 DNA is TGTGCCAGCAGCTTAATGGTGGCAGGCTTAGGGGGTGAGCAGTACTTC. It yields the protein CASSLMVAGLGGEQYF.

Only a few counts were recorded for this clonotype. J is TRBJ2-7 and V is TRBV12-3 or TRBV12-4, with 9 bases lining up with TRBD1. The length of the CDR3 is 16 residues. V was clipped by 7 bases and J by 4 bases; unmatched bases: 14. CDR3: CASTTEGGQGLYEQYF. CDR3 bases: TGTGCCAGCACGACCGAAGGGGGACAGGGACTTTACGAGCAGTACTTC.